This note documents a single T cell receptor beta chain sequence. The source of the sample is a study of T cell changes during pregnancy in multiple sclerosis. The repertoire was sequenced with immunoSEQ multiplex PCR; TCRdb's copy has only in-frame clones and lacks some. Of roughly 87,000 clones listed, approximately 90% are singletons. Trimming took 4 bases from V and 6 from J; bases not matched to a gene: 12. Germline CDR1 and CDR2: SGHNT and YYREEE (reference sequence). The CDR3 length is 16 residues. This receptor was taken from a female donor in good health, serving as a control in a pregnancy study. Some clones in this sample may be carry-over from other donors' samples. V usage is TRBV5-4 and J usage is TRBJ2-2, with TRBD2 identical over 7 bases. Source: PBMCs, taken in the first trimester of pregnancy. The CDR3 reads CASSGGTNILSGELFF. The CDR3 nucleotides are TGTGCCAGCAGCGGCGGGACTAACATCCTCTCCGGGGAGCTGTTTTTT.